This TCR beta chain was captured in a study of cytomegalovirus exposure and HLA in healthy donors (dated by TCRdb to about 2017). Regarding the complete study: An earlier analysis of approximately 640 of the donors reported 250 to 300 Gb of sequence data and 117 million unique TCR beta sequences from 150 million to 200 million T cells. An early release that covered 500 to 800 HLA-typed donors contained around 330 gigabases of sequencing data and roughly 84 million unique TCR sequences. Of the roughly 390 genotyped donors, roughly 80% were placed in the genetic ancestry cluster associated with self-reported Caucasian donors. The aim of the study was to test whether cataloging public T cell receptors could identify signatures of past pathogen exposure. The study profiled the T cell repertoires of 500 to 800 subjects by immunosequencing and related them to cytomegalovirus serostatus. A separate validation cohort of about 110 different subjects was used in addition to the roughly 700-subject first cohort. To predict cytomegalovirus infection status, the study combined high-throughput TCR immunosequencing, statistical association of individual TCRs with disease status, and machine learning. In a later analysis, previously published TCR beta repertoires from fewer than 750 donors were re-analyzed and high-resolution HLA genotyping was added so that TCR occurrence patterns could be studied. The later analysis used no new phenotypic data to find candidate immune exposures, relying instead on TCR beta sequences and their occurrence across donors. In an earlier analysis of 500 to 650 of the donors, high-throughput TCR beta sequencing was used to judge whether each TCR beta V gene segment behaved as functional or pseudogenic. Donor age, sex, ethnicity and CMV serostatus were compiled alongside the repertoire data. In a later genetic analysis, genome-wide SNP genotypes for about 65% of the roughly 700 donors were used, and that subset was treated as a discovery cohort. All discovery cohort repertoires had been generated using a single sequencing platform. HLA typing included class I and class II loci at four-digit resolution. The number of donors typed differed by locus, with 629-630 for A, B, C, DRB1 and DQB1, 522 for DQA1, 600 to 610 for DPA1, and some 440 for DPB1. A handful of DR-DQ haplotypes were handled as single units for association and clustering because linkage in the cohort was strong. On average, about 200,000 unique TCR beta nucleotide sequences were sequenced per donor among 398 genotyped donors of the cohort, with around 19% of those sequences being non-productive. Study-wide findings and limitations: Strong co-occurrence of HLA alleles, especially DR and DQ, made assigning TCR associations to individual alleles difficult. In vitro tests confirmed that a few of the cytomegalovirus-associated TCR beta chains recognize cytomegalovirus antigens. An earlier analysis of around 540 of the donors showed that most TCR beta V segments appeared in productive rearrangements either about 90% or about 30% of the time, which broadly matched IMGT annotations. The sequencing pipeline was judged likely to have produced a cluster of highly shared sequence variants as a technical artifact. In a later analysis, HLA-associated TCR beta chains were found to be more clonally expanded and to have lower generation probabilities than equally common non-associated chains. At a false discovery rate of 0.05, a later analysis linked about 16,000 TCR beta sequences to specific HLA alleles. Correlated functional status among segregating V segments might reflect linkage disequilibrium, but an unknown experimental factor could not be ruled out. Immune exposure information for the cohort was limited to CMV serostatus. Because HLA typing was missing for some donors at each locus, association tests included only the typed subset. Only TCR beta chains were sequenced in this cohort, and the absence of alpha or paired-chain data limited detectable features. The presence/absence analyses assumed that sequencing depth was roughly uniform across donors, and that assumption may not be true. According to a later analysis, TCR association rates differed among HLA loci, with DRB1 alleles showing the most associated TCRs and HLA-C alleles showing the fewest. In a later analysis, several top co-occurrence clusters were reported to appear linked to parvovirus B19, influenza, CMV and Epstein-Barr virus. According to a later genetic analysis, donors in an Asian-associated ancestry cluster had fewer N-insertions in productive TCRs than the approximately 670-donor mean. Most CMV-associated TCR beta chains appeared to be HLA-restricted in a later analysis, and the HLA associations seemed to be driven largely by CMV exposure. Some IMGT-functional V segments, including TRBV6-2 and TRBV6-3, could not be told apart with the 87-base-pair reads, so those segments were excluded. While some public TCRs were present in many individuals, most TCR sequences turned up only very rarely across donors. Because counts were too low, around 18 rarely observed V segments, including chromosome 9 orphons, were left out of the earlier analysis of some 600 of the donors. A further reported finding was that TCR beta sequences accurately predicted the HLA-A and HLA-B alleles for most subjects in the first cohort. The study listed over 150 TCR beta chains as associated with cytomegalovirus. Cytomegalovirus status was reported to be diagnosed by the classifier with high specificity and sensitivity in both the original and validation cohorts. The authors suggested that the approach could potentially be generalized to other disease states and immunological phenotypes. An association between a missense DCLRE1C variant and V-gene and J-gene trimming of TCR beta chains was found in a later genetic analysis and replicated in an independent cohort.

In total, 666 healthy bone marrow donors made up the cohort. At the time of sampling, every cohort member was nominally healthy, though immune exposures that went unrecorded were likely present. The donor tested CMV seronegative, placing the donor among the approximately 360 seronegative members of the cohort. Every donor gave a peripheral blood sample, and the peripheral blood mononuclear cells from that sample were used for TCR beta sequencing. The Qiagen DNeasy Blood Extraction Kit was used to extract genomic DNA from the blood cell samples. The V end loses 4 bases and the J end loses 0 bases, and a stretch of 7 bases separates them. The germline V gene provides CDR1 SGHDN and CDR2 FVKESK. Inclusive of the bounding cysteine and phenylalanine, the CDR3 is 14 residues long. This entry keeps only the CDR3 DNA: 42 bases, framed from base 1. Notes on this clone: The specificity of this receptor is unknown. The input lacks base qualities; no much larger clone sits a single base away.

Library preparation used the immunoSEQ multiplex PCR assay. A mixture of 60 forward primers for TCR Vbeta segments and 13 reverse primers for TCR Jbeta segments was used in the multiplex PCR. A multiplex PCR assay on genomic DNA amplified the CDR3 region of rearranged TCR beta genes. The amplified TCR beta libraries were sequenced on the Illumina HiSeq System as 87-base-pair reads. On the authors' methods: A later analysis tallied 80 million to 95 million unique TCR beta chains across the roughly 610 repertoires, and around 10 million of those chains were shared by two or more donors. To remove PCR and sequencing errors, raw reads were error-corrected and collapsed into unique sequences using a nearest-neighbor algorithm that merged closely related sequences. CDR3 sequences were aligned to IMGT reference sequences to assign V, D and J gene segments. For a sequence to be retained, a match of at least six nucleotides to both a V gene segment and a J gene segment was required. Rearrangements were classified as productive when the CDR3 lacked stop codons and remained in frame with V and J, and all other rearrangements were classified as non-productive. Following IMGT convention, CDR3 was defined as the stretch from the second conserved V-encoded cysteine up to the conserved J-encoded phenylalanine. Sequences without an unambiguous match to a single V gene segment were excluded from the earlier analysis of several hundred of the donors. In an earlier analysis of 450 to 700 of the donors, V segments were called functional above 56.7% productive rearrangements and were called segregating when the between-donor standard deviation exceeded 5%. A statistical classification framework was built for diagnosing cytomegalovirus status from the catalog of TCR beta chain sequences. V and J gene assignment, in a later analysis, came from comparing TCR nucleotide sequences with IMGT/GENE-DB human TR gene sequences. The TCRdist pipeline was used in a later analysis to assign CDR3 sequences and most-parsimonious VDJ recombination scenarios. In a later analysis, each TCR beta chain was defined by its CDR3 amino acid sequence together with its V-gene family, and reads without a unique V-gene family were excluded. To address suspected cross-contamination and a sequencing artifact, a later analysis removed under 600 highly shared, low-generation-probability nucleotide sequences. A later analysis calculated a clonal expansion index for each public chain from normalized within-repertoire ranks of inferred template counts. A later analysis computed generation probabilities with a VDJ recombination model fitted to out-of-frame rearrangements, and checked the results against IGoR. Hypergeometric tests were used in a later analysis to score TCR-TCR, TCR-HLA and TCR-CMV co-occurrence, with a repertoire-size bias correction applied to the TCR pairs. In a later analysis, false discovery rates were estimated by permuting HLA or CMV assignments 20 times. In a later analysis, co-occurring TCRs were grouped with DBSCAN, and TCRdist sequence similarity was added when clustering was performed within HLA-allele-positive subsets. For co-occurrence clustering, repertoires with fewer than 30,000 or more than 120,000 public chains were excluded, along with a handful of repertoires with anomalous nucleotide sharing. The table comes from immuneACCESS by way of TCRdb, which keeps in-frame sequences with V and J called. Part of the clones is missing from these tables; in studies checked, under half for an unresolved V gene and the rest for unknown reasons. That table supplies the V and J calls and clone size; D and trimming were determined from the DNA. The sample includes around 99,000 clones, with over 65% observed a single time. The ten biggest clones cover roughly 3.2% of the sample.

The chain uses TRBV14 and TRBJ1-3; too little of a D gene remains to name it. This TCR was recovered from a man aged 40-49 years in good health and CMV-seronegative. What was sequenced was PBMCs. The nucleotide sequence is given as TGTGCCAGCAGCCTGGGAGTCTCTGGAAACACCATATATTTT. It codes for CASSLGVSGNTIYF.